Below, 29 T cell receptor beta chains from the same sample are listed, as sequenced in a study of long-term antiretroviral therapy in people with HIV. Researchers ran immunoSEQ v3.0 at survey level. TCRdb's table, derived via immunoSEQ multiplex PCR, lists solely in-frame clones and lacks some. The sample has some 16,000 clones; 80% are singletons. The sample was unsorted PBMCs, taken 0.1 years before starting antiretroviral therapy. The receptors derive from a man younger than 35 with HIV.

The chain recombines TRBV6-4 with TRBJ1-1; no clear D gene. Germline CDR1 and CDR2: MRHNA and SNTAGT. The length of the CDR3 is 14 residues. V lost 8 bases and J lost 5, with 18 bases in between. This CDR3 is CASRPDVRGTEAFF. CDR3 in DNA: TGTGCCAGCCGACCCGACGTAAGAGGGACTGAAGCTTTCTTT.

The chain is built from TRBV27 and TRBJ2-7, with TRBD1 matching over 7 bases. V gave up 4 bases and J gave up 0 bases; unmatched junction bases: 6. The CDR3 covers 15 residues. Germline CDR1 is MNHEY and CDR2 is SMNVEV (reference sequence). In nucleotides, the CDR3 is TGTGCCAGCAGTTCCGGGACAGTAGGCTCCTACGAGCAGTACTTC. Its translation is CASSSGTVGSYEQYF.

DNA for the CDR3: TGTGCCGCCGGGACAGCGGGGTTTGAAACCCAGTACTTC. Its translation: CAAGTAGFETQYF. The chain couples TRBV5-4 to TRBJ2-5; D tentatively fits TRBD1 or TRBD2 (7 bases each). Germline loops: CDR1 SGHNT, CDR2 YYREEE (reference sequence). V was trimmed by 10 bases and J by 8 bases, leaving 21 bases between them. The CDR3 covers 13 residues. The full variable domain, completed using reference TRBV5-4 and TRBJ2-5, is ETGVTQSPTHLIKTRGQQVTLRCSSQSGHNTVSWYQQALGQGPQFIFQYYREEENGRGNFPPRFSGLQFPNYSSELNVNALELDDSALYLCAAGTAGFETQYFGPGTRLLVL.

In DNA, the CDR3 is TGTGCTAGTGGTATCTATTCCGGACGGGAGAGCTCTGGAAACACCATATATTTT. Its translation: CASGIYSGRESSGNTIYF. The gene calls are TRBV12-5 and TRBJ1-3; D remains unclear. V lost 5 bases and J 0 bases, leaving 20 bases between the germline ends. CDR3 length: 18 residues. Per the germline V gene, CDR1 is LGHNT and CDR2 is FRNRAP.

V and J are TRBV6-5 and TRBJ2-7; D uncertain. Trimming cost V 0 bases and J 0 bases, with 9 bases left between them. CDR3 size: 15 residues. Per germline, CDR1 MNHEY and CDR2 SVGAGI. CDR3 amino acids: CASSYSLANSYEQYF. CDR3 in DNA: TGTGCCAGCAGTTACTCGCTGGCTAACTCCTACGAGCAGTACTTC.

The chain employs TRBV7-9 and TRBJ2-1; a weak D match, TRBD1 (5 bases). The germline V gene has CDR1 SEHNR and CDR2 FQNEAQ (reference sequence). This CDR3 has 17 amino acids. Deletions cut 4 bases from V and 5 bases from J, with 21 bases between. The CDR3 is CASSSGLGGPSHNEQFF. The CDR3 region has the DNA TGTGCCAGCAGCTCAGGGTTGGGCGGTCCGTCTCACAATGAGCAGTTCTTC.

The V and J genes are TRBV4-1 and TRBJ2-3; a weak D match, TRBD1 (7 bases). Trimming pared 1 base from V and 0 bases from J, leaving 11 bases between. The CDR3 is 16 amino acids. The V gene's germline CDR1 is MGHRA and CDR2 YSYEKL. CDR3 sequence: CASSQAGGRSTDTQYF. For the CDR3, the DNA is TGCGCCAGCAGCCAAGCAGGGGGGAGAAGCACAGATACGCAGTATTTT.

This clone was counted a single time. The V call is TRBV7-2, the J call TRBJ1-2; 7 bases match TRBD1. V dropped 6 bases and J dropped 7; count of bases not matched to a gene: 8. CDR1 SGHTA and CDR2 FQGNSA come from the germline V gene. CDR3 size: 13 residues. The CDR3 sequence is CASSPDTGAGYTF. The CDR3 DNA reads as TGTGCCAGCAGTCCAGATACAGGGGCTGGCTACACCTTC.

The V call is TRBV6-5, the J call TRBJ1-1, with D possibly matching TRBD1 (5 bases). V lost 5 bases and J 6 bases, leaving 13 bases between the germline ends. Germline V gene lookup returns CDR1 MNHEY and CDR2 SVGAGI. The CDR3 is 13 amino acids. CDR3 region: CASSPLTVAEAFF. CDR3 nucleotides: TGTGCCAGCAGTCCTTTGACAGTTGCTGAAGCTTTCTTT.

V and J are TRBV4-3 and TRBJ2-2; the match to TRBD2 covers 10 bases. The trim removed 3 bases at V and 0 bases at J, leaving 1 base unmatched. Germline values: CDR1 LGHNA, CDR2 YSLEER. This CDR3 contains 16 residues. The CDR3 loop reads CASSHLAGANTGELFF. In nucleotides, the CDR3 is TGCGCCAGCAGCCACCTAGCGGGAGCGAACACCGGGGAGCTGTTTTTT.

This clone was recorded only once. This sequence joins TRBV18 and TRBJ2-1; possibly TRBD1 for D (5 bases). The germline V gene encodes CDR1 KGHSH and CDR2 LQKENI. The CDR3 sequence is 13 residues long. Trimming took off 8 bases at V and 7 bases at J, with 15 bases between the two ends. CDR3 DNA: TGTGCCAGCACCATTGGTAGGGGAAATGAGCAGTTCTTC. Protein: CASTIGRGNEQFF.

There are a few counts of this clone. The J gene is TRBJ2-3, the V gene TRBV6-6; 9 bases are shared with TRBD2. Germline CDR1 is MNHNY and CDR2 is SVGAGI (reference sequence). The ends lost 8 bases at V and 5 bases at J; junction bases unmatched: 8. The CDR3 contains 14 residues. CDR3 protein: CASSSGVTRDTQYF. The CDR3 coding sequence is TGTGCCAGCTCTAGCGGGGTAACACGAGATACGCAGTATTTT.

V is TRBV29-1 and J is TRBJ2-5; no firm D call. With 4 bases removed from V and 5 bases from J, the gap between germline ends came to 11 bases. Germline CDR1 and CDR2: SQVTM and ANQGSEA. The CDR3 is made up of 12 amino acids. This chain's CDR3 is CSVVGGVETQYF. Written as DNA, the CDR3 is TGCAGCGTTGTAGGTGGCGTGGAGACCCAGTACTTC.

This clone was counted a few times. The rearrangement links TRBV5-4 to TRBJ2-2, with D tentatively TRBD2 (5 bases). Germline-derived CDR1 and CDR2 are SGHNT and YYREEE (reference sequence). V lost 7 bases and J lost 3, with 13 bases in between. The CDR3 spans 14 residues. Here the CDR3 DNA reads TGTGCCAGCGTCCGTTCCGGGGACACCGGGGAGCTGTTTTTT. It codes for CASVRSGDTGELFF.

This clone came up a few times. CDR3 in DNA: TGCGCCAGCAGCCCACCGGGAGCAGGCTACGAGCAGTACTTC. It encodes CASSPPGAGYEQYF. The chain combines TRBV4-1 with TRBJ2-7, with D possibly being TRBD2 (6 bases). The V end lost 4 bases, the J end lost 3 bases, and 13 bases lay between the germline ends. Germline CDR1 is MGHRA and CDR2 is YSYEKL. The CDR3 contains 14 residues.

This clone has only a few counts. The chain carries TRBV7-9 and TRBJ1-2, with D uncertain. The CDR3 covers 13 residues. V lost 5 bases to trimming and J lost 8 bases, with 15 bases between them. The germline gives CDR1 SEHNR, CDR2 FQNEAQ (reference sequence). CDR3 region: CASSLLARPGYTF. CDR3 DNA sequence: TGTGCCAGCAGCCTACTCGCGCGACCCGGCTACACCTTC.

This clone showed up just a few times. The genes are TRBV7-2 and TRBJ1-5, with D unresolved. Trimming removed 4 bases at V and 4 bases at J, with 8 bases between. The germline CDR1 and CDR2 sequences are SGHTA and FQGNSA. The CDR3 has 13 amino acids. CDR3 coding DNA: TGTGCCAGCAGCTCAGAGGTGAATCAGCCCCAGCATTTT. Translated: CASSSEVNQPQHF.

The chain joins TRBV7-9 to TRBJ1-2; D is perhaps TRBD1 (5 bases). V was trimmed by 0 bases and J by 5 bases, leaving 13 bases between them. Germline CDR1 reads SEHNR; CDR2 reads FQNEAQ (reference sequence). The CDR3 spans 15 residues. CDR3 residues: CASSLAGGERYGYTF. Written as DNA, the CDR3 is TGTGCCAGCAGCTTAGCGGGGGGGGAAAGGTATGGCTACACCTTC.

The chain joins TRBV4-3 to TRBJ2-6, with D possibly being TRBD2 (5 bases). V lost 1 base, J lost 0 bases, and 10 bases lay in between. Germline assignment: CDR1 LGHNA and CDR2 YSLEER. The CDR3 covers 17 residues. The DNA of the CDR3 is TGCGCCAGCAGCCAAGCAGCGAGGGTCTCTGGGGCCAACGTCCTGACTTTC. It encodes CASSQAARVSGANVLTF.

This clone was counted only a few times. This sequence joins TRBV5-4 and TRBJ2-7; D ambiguous. Germline CDR1 and CDR2: SGHNT and YYREEE (reference sequence). Trimming took off 2 bases at V and 3 bases at J, with 18 bases between the two ends. CDR3 length: 16 residues. CDR3 sequence: CASSFYSPREVYEQYF. As DNA, the CDR3 is TGTGCCAGCAGCTTTTATTCCCCACGAGAGGTCTACGAGCAGTACTTC.

CDR3 DNA: TGTGCCAGCAGCCCGCGCCCTACCGCAGCTAATGAAAAACTGTTTTTT. Its translation: CASSPRPTAANEKLFF. This chain connects TRBV11-2 to TRBJ1-4; D ambiguous. The germline CDR1 and CDR2 sequences are SGHAT and FQNNGV. V lost 5 bases to trimming and J lost 3 bases, with 16 bases between them. There are 16 residues in the CDR3.

The gene calls are TRBV9 and TRBJ1-3; D might be TRBD1 (5 bases). Germline loops: CDR1 SGDLS, CDR2 YYNGEE. The CDR3 is 17 residues long. The V gene lost 4 bases and the J gene lost 4 bases, with 21 bases spanning the gap. The CDR3 spells CASSLWGSPTSGNTIYF. The CDR3 DNA reads TGTGCCAGCAGCCTATGGGGCTCTCCGACCTCCGGAAACACCATATATTTT.

This chain links TRBV19 with TRBJ1-1; 8 bases are a match to TRBD1. Germline V gene lookup returns CDR1 LNHDA and CDR2 SQIVND (reference sequence). The CDR3 extends over 15 amino acids. Trimming cost V 5 bases and J 4 bases; bases outside gene matches: 9. CDR3 sequence (DNA): TGTGCCAGTAGTGCGGCAGGGGGCGCATCCACTGAAGCTTTCTTT. Its protein is CASSAAGGASTEAFF.

V usage is TRBV4-3 and J usage is TRBJ1-2; D unclear. Germline loops: CDR1 LGHNA, CDR2 YSLEER. This CDR3 comprises 14 residues. Trimming cost V 4 bases and J 1 base, with 10 bases left between them. CDR3 loop: CASSPGESNYGYTF. The CDR3 nucleotides are TGCGCCAGCAGCCCCGGAGAGAGTAACTATGGCTACACCTTC.

The J gene is TRBJ2-7, the V gene TRBV28, with 10 positions matching TRBD1. The CDR3 extends over 18 amino acids. V dropped 3 bases and J dropped 4; count of bases not matched to a gene: 15. CDR1 MDHEN and CDR2 SYDVKM come from the germline V gene. For the CDR3, the DNA is TGTGCCAGCAGTTTTGGGGCAGGTAGATGGGACAGGGGTTACGAGCAGTACTTC. Protein sequence: CASSFGAGRWDRGYEQYF.

In DNA form, the CDR3 reads TGTGCCAGCAGCCCGTTGGGTAGGGGTAACTATGGCTACACCTTC. As protein: CASSPLGRGNYGYTF. J is TRBJ1-2 and V is TRBV7-2; possible D gene TRBD1, 5 bases. Germline CDR1 and CDR2: SGHTA and FQGNSA. V was cut by 5 bases and J by 1 base, with 14 bases left in between. The CDR3 has 15 residues.

This clone has a handful of counts. The chain couples TRBV5-1 to TRBJ1-5, with no clear D. This CDR3 comprises 14 residues. V was clipped by 0 bases and J by 7 bases, with 11 bases between them. CDR1 SGHRS and CDR2 YFSETQ come from the germline V gene. CDR3: CASSLEGGEQPQHF. The CDR3 region has the DNA TGCGCCAGCAGCTTGGAAGGAGGTGAGCAGCCCCAGCATTTT.

The chain uses TRBV7-9 and TRBJ2-7, with 7 bases lining up with TRBD2. Germline CDR1 SEHNR, CDR2 FQNEAQ (reference sequence). V lost 3 bases and J lost 2; bases outside the gene matches: 7. The CDR3 totals 15 residues. CDR3 nucleotide sequence: TGTGCCAGCAGCTTTACACTAGCGCCCGCCTACGAGCAGTACTTC. It encodes CASSFTLAPAYEQYF.

The rearrangement joins TRBV5-1 to TRBJ2-7, with D tentatively TRBD1 or TRBD2 (5 bases each). The CDR3 spans 14 residues. Germline lookup yields CDR1 SGHRS and CDR2 YFSETQ. Trimming stripped 6 bases from V and 3 bases from J, with 16 bases between. DNA for the CDR3: TGCGCCAGCACCTCGGGGCCGGAGGTCTACGAGCAGTACTTC. Its protein is CASTSGPEVYEQYF. Together with reference TRBV5-1 and TRBJ2-7, the CDR3 gives the full variable domain: KAGVTQTPRYLIKTRGQQVTLSCSPISGHRSVSWYQQTPGQGLQFLFEYFSETQRNKGNFPGRFSGRQFSNSRSEMNVSTLELGDSALYLCASTSGPEVYEQYFGPGTRLTVT.